This TCR beta chain comes out of a study of identical twins. TCRdb analysed the 5' RACE reads with MiXCR anew, one entry per CDR3 protein. The repertoire holds 550,000 to 700,000 distinct CDR3 sequences, with 21% as singletons. All donors were healthy, and all were Caucasian. V dropped 1 base and J dropped 4; count of bases not matched to a gene: 8. Germline assignment: CDR1 LGHDT and CDR2 YNNKEL (reference sequence). This CDR3 spans 17 amino acids. Study-level findings and limits: Memory repertoires lacked the insertion deficit that abundant cord blood beta clonotypes showed.

About this clonotype itself: Antigen unknown.

These data were also filed under a second study, of T cells expressing NK-cell markers. That paper states: Restriction of sorting to alpha-beta TCR T cells was accomplished in several experiments using an anti-gamma-delta TCR antibody. The CD3+CD56-NKG2C+ fraction was also led by these clonotypes in a few donors.

The receptor's source is a woman younger than 35 in good health. The V call is TRBV3-1, the J call TRBJ2-3; 10 positions agree with TRBD2. Input material: PBMCs. CDR3 nucleotides: TGTGCCAGCAGCCAAGTATCCGGGACTAGCGAGCCAGATACGCAGTATTTT. Translated, it gives CASSQVSGTSEPDTQYF.